This T cell receptor (beta chain) appears in the sequencing data of a study of CD8 T cells in Susac syndrome. Points from the study as a whole: The study's TCR sequencing and HLA analysis drew on a certain number of individuals. That number was acknowledged as relatively small.

This CDR3 region has 16 residues. Trimming removed 1 base from V and 5 bases from J, with 17 bases in between. Germline CDR1 reads SEHNR; CDR2 reads FQNEAQ (reference sequence). This clonotype came up once. Its antigen is undetermined. The patients who served as multiple sclerosis controls were treatment-naive and had stable or active relapsing-remitting disease that fulfilled the revised McDonald criteria. The CD8+ and CD4+ T cells were negatively isolated, with the TEMRA cells enriched by FACS. Random hexamers served to reverse transcribe about 0.45 to 1 ug RNA. The amplification used immunoSEQ multiplex PCR on TCR beta CDR3; it spanned 54 Vbeta and 13 Jbeta. TCRdb reprocessed the immunoSEQ multiplex PCR reads via MiXCR and lists one record per CDR3 protein. This table holds some 130,000 distinct CDR3 sequences, about 90% found once.

The sequence was obtained from a human donor with multiple sclerosis. Sequenced: CD8+ T cells from PBMCs. The chain links TRBV7-9 to TRBJ1-2; tentative D call: TRBD1 (5 bases). As DNA, the CDR3 is TGTGCCAGCAGCTTAGACACTCTTGGGGGAAAGTATGGCTACACCTTC. This sequence encodes CASSLDTLGGKYGYTF.